The T cell receptor beta chain under discussion was sequenced for a study of blood T cells in healthy people across ages. Findings and limits, study-wide: Strongly correlated with naive T cell percentage was TCR beta diversity. Expanded clonotype shifts may have been confounded, as the donors had an unknown CMV status. In older individuals, TCR beta diversity per million T cells was lower, falling roughly linearly with age.

Through a sample-barcoded 5' primer and a J-beta primer mix, a second PCR was run for roughly 6 to 11 cycles. Per sample, CDR3-containing paired-end reads numbered at least 2.5 million. TCRdb analysed the 5' RACE reads with MiXCR anew, one entry per CDR3 protein. The sample lists 1.5 million to 2 million distinct CDR3 sequences; about 50% were seen once. The V end lost 0 bases, the J end lost 4 bases, and 9 bases lay between the germline ends. The CDR3 consists of 13 residues. CDR1 is DFQATT and CDR2 is SNEGSKA in the germline V gene (reference sequence). Points on this clonotype: Its antigen is not identified.

The clonotype was recovered from a woman aged 40-49 years in good health. This sequence joins TRBV20-1 and TRBJ1-1, with D uncertain. Source material: blood. Here the CDR3 DNA reads TGCAGTGCTAGAGATCTAGGGAGCACTGAAGCTTTCTTT. It is translated as CSARDLGSTEAFF.